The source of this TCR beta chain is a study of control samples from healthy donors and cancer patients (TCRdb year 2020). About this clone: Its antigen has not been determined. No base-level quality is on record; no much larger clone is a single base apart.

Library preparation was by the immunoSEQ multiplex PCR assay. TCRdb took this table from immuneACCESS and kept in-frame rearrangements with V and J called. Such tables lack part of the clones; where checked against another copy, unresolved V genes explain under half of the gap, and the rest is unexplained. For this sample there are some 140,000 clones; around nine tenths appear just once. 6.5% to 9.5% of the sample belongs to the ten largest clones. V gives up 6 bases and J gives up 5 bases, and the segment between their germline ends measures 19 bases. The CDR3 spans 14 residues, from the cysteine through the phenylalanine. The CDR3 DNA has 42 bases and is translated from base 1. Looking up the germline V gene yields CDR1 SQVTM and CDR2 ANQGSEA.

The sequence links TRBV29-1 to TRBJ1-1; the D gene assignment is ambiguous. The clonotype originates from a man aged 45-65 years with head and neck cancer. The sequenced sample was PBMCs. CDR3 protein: CSVIRGGVSTEAFF. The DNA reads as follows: TGCAGCGTGATCCGGGGTGGCGTGAGTACTGAAGCTTTCTTT.